This record looks at one TCR beta chain sequence and its context. The antigen is unknown. Generation of TCR beta libraries employed quantitative 5'-RACE incorporating molecular barcodes. From the 5' RACE reads, TCRdb called clonotypes with MiXCR, one entry per CDR3 protein. The profile shows roughly 370,000 distinct CDR3 sequences, under 25% of them singletons. This sample is part of a study of CD8 T cells in ankylosing spondylitis. Study observations and caveats: Made up of eight highly homologous variants, a TCR beta motif appeared characteristic of ankylosing spondylitis blood. Reported data indicate significant enrichment of disease-linked clones within matched ankylosing spondylitis synovial fluid. Before this, some motif variants had been reported in reactive arthritis synovial fluid and blood.

Sequencing input: blood, either unsorted or a sorted T cell fraction (not recorded which). This clonotype was obtained from a male donor with ankylosing spondylitis.

The CDR3 nucleotides are TGTGCCAGTAGAAGCGTGACTAGCACAGATACGCAGTATTTT. Protein product: CASRSVTSTDTQYF. The V and J genes are TRBV19 and TRBJ2-3; D is ambiguous. Germline V CDR1 and CDR2: LNHDA, SQIVND (reference sequence). This CDR3 region has 14 residues. The V end was cut by 6 bases, the J end by 0 bases, with 10 bases between.